This entry lists 12 T cell receptor beta chains sequenced from one sample in a study of blood T cell repertoires in COVID-19. TCRdb keeps only in-frame clones here, not all; method: immunoSEQ multiplex PCR. The sample holds hundreds of thousands of clones, 88% seen once. Sequencing was done on a sample of PBMCs or T cells enriched from blood (not recorded which). These receptors all come from a woman between 40 and 55 years old with acute COVID-19.

This chain joins TRBV6-5 and TRBJ1-5; 7 bases match TRBD1. Germline V lookup: CDR1 MNHEY, CDR2 SVGAGI. The CDR3 has 14 residues. Germline trimming cut 6 bases from V and 7 bases from J; bases unmatched to any gene: 9. The CDR3 loop is CASSKRGQDQPQHF. The CDR3 DNA reads as TGTGCCAGCAGCAAGAGGGGGCAAGACCAGCCCCAGCATTTT.

V usage is TRBV27 and J usage is TRBJ2-1, with 8 bases lining up with TRBD2. The CDR3 length is 13 residues. The germline gives CDR1 MNHEY, CDR2 SMNVEV (reference sequence). This CDR3 is CSCSGNQDNEQFF. The CDR3 DNA is TGTTCCTGTAGCGGGAACCAGGACAATGAGCAGTTCTTC.

The chain couples TRBV24-1 to TRBJ1-5, with D unresolved. V shed 2 bases and J shed 2 bases, with 12 bases lying between them. Germline CDR1 KGHDR, CDR2 SFDVKD. CDR3 length: 16 residues. CDR3 loop: CATSDSTADGNQPQHF. The CDR3 region has the DNA TGTGCCACCAGTGATTCTACAGCAGATGGCAATCAGCCCCAGCATTTT.

V is TRBV6-6 and J is TRBJ1-5; TRBD1 is a possible D gene (5 bases). Germline values: CDR1 MNHNY, CDR2 SVGAGI (reference sequence). This CDR3 is 14 amino acids long. Trimming stripped 2 bases from V and 4 bases from J, with 9 bases between. CDR3 residues: CASSYVTANQPQHF. CDR3 bases: TGTGCCAGCAGTTACGTGACAGCTAATCAGCCCCAGCATTTT.

This chain links TRBV5-4 with TRBJ2-1, with no clear D. The CDR3 runs 12 residues. Per the germline V gene, CDR1 is SGHNT and CDR2 is YYREEE (reference sequence). V gave up 6 bases and J gave up 11 bases, with 15 bases separating them. This CDR3 is CASMLDVRKQFF. In DNA form, the CDR3 reads TGTGCCAGCATGCTTGATGTCAGGAAGCAGTTCTTC.

The chain joins TRBV5-1 to TRBJ1-1, with a weak D call TRBD1 (5 bases). Germline values: CDR1 SGHRS, CDR2 YFSETQ. V lost 4 bases and J 1 base, leaving 14 bases between the germline ends. The CDR3 consists of 15 residues. CDR3 nucleotide sequence: TGCGCCAGCAGCACGGGACTCCTCGCGAACACTGAAGCTTTCTTT. Amino acid sequence: CASSTGLLANTEAFF. The whole variable domain, filled in from reference TRBV5-1 and TRBJ1-1, reads KAGVTQTPRYLIKTRGQQVTLSCSPISGHRSVSWYQQTPGQGLQFLFEYFSETQRNKGNFPGRFSGRQFSNSRSEMNVSTLELGDSALYLCASSTGLLANTEAFFGQGTRLTVV.

The genes are TRBV12-3 or TRBV12-4 and TRBJ1-5; D unresolved. V was trimmed by 1 base and J by 12 bases, leaving 10 bases between them. This CDR3 has 12 residues. The CDR3 sequence: CASSLESSSQHF. CDR3 coding DNA: TGTGCCAGCAGTTTAGAAAGTTCCAGCCAGCATTTT.

The chain links TRBV14 to TRBJ2-5; 8 bases are a match to TRBD1. The germline V gene encodes CDR1 SGHDN and CDR2 FVKESK. The V and J ends lost 3 bases and 4 bases, in that order; junction bases with no gene match: 4. This CDR3 contains 14 residues. CDR3 loop: CASSQPRGRETQYF. CDR3 DNA sequence: TGTGCCAGCAGCCAGCCCAGGGGGCGAGAGACCCAGTACTTC.

The chain has TRBV7-9 and TRBJ1-3, with D possibly being TRBD1 (5 bases). There are 14 residues in the CDR3. V was clipped by 1 base and J by 7 bases, with 11 bases between them. Germline V gene data show CDR1 as SEHNR and CDR2 as FQNEAQ (reference sequence). CDR3 residues: CASSLEGTLNTIYF. In nucleotides, the CDR3 is TGTGCCAGCAGCTTAGAGGGGACTCTCAACACCATATATTTT.

The V and J genes are TRBV7-6 and TRBJ2-7; tentative D call: TRBD1 (6 bases). This CDR3 spans 17 amino acids. Looked up from germline, CDR1 is SGHVS and CDR2 is FNYEAQ. Trimming took off 5 bases at V and 0 bases at J, with 20 bases between the two ends. CDR3 coding DNA: TGTGCCAGCAGCCAAAATCCCCCAGGGGCCTCCTCCTACGAGCAGTACTTC. Its protein is CASSQNPPGASSYEQYF.

The V call is TRBV12-3 or TRBV12-4, the J call TRBJ1-1; D gene uncertain. This CDR3 is built from 13 residues. Trimming took 2 bases from V and 5 from J, leaving 9 bases between them. The CDR3, as DNA: TGTGCCAGCAGTTTAAACGGAGGTACTGAAGCTTTCTTT. It translates to CASSLNGGTEAFF.

The J gene is TRBJ1-5, the V gene TRBV6-5, with D maybe TRBD1 (5 bases). Deletions cut 0 bases from V and 6 bases from J, with 12 bases between. The CDR3 covers 15 residues. CDR1 is MNHEY, CDR2 SVGAGI, per germline. The CDR3 DNA reads TGTGCCAGCAGTTACTCGGAGGAGGGGCCTCAGCCCCAGCATTTT. Translation: CASSYSEEGPQPQHF.